Sequencing of this TCR beta chain was carried out in a study of blood T cell repertoires in COVID-19. Study-wide context: T cells, B-cell-depleted T cells, or PBMCs supplied cDNA or gDNA.

The age range of participants was about 18 to 100 years, with residence in around 22 US areas. Cohorts were determined from participant-reported clinical history. Trimming stripped 4 bases from V and 8 bases from J, with 17 bases between. The germline V gene has CDR1 LGHDT and CDR2 YNNKEL (reference sequence). The CDR3 has 14 amino acids. Study processing details: Researchers report that nucleated cell counts were estimated from reference gene primer amplification. TCRdb's copy holds only in-frame clones and misses some; the assay was immunoSEQ multiplex PCR. Clone size and V and J calls were adopted from that table, with D and trimming inferred from the DNA. The table shows 100,000 to 150,000 clones, with around 80% occurring only once.

The rearrangement uses TRBV3-1 (or the pseudogene TRBV3-2) and TRBJ1-2; no clear D. The receptor comes from a man between 40 and 49 years old with acute COVID-19. The sample comprised PBMCs or T cells enriched from blood (not recorded which). DNA of the CDR3: TGTGCCAGCAGCCCAAGTTATGTGGGCCAAGGCTACACCTTC. Translating it yields CASSPSYVGQGYTF.